This T cell receptor (beta chain) was identified in a study of blood T cells in healthy people across ages. With a J-beta primer mix and a sample-barcoded 5' primer, a second PCR ran about 7 to 12 cycles. A single record per CDR3 protein comes from TCRdb applying MiXCR to the 5' RACE reads. In the table there are 1.5 million or so distinct CDR3 sequences, about 45% of which are singletons. Turning to this clonotype: Compared with germline, one end of the junction differs, possibly owing to a read error.

CDR1 and CDR2 from the germline V gene are MNHEY and SMNVEV (reference sequence). The CDR3 runs 16 residues. What was sequenced was blood. The receptor comes from a woman under 30 in good health. The rearrangement uses TRBV27 and TRBJ2-5; TRBD1 matches 10 bases. The CDR3 nucleotides are TGTGCCAGCAGTCTTAGGACAGGGGGTAGGCTGGAGACCCTGTACTTC. It yields the protein CASSLRTGGRLETLYF.